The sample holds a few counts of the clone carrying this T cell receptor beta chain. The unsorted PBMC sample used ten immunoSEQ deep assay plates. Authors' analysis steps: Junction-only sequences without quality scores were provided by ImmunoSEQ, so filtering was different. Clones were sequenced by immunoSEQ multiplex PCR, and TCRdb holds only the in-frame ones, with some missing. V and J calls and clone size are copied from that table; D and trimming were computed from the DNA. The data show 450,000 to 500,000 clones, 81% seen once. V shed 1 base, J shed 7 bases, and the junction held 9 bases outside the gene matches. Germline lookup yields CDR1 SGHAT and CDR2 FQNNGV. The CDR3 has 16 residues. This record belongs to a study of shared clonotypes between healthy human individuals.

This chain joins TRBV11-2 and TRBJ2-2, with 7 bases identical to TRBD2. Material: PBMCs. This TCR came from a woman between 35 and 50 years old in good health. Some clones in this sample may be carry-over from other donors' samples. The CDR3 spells CASSLGPGLRGGELFF. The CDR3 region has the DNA TGTGCCAGCAGCTTAGGACCGGGACTAAGGGGCGGGGAGCTGTTTTTT.